Presented here are 19 T cell receptor beta chains from one specimen sequenced in a study of shared clonotypes between healthy human individuals. Profiling relied on immunoSEQ multiplex PCR, and the TCRdb table lists in-frame clones only, not all of them. The sample holds approximately 720,000 clones, about two thirds seen once. The source material was memory CD4+ T cells sorted from blood. The subset here: CD45RA-negative fraction. The receptor source for this set is a young woman in good health.

The J gene is TRBJ2-7, the V gene TRBV9; weak D call: TRBD2 (5 bases). CDR1 SGDLS and CDR2 YYNGEE come from the germline V gene. This CDR3 is 12 amino acids long. V was clipped by 4 bases and J by 7 bases, with 12 bases between them. Written as DNA, the CDR3 is TGTGCCAGCAGCCAAGGGAGTCGGGAGCAGTACTTC. This translates into CASSQGSREQYF.

The rearrangement joins TRBV27 to TRBJ2-7; tentative D call: TRBD2 (6 bases). Germline lookup yields CDR1 MNHEY and CDR2 SMNVEV (reference sequence). This CDR3 contains 11 residues. Trimming shortened V by 10 bases and J by 1 base, and 8 bases separated the two germline ends. The CDR3 sequence: CATRESYEQYF. DNA for the CDR3: TGTGCCACCCGGGAGTCCTACGAGCAGTACTTC.

This rearrangement joins TRBV28 to TRBJ2-7; D unresolved. Germline CDR1 and CDR2: MDHEN and SYDVKM. CDR3 size: 13 residues. Trimming shortened V by 4 bases and J by 6 bases, and 13 bases separated the two germline ends. The chain's CDR3 is CASSSISRTEQYF. In DNA form, the CDR3 reads TGTGCCAGCAGTTCCATCAGCCGGACCGAGCAGTACTTC.

This clone came up many times. The chain recombines TRBV28 with TRBJ1-4; D gene uncertain. The V gene lost 6 bases and the J gene lost 2 bases, with 19 bases spanning the gap. The CDR3 loop spans 17 amino acids. CDR1 MDHEN and CDR2 SYDVKM come from the germline V gene. CDR3 nucleotides: TGTGCCAGCAGCCGGCTAGGATCAAGTAGGACTAATGAAAAACTGTTTTTT. This encodes CASSRLGSSRTNEKLFF.

This clone was detected many times. The rearrangement links TRBV6-6 to TRBJ2-6; D is tentatively TRBD1 or TRBD2 (5 bases each). With 9 bases removed from V and 3 bases from J, the gap between germline ends came to 9 bases. CDR1 MNHNY and CDR2 SVGAGI come from the germline V gene (reference sequence). This CDR3 has 13 amino acids. The CDR3 region is CASEGHGANVLTF. The CDR3 region has the DNA TGTGCCAGTGAGGGGCATGGGGCCAACGTCCTGACTTTC.

In its sample, this clone was seen many times. The sample carries other DNA sequences with the same CDR3. The chain joins TRBV7-3 to TRBJ1-1; D not resolved. Per the germline V gene, CDR1 is SGHTA and CDR2 is FQGTGA. The CDR3 consists of 13 residues. V was clipped by 5 bases and J by 0 bases, with 7 bases between them. CDR3 DNA sequence: TGTGCCAGCAGCCCCTACCTGAACACTGAAGCTTTCTTT. Amino acid sequence: CASSPYLNTEAFF.

This chain connects TRBV29-1 to TRBJ1-2; 9 bases match TRBD1. This CDR3 contains 11 residues. The V gene end was trimmed by 6 bases and the J gene end by 11 bases; junction bases not matched to a gene: 7. Germline values: CDR1 SQVTM, CDR2 ANQGSEA. DNA of the CDR3: TGCAGCGTCGTAGGACAGGGGCGATACACCTTC. It specifies CSVVGQGRYTF.

The chain joins TRBV18 to TRBJ1-3, with D possibly being TRBD1 (6 bases). Trimming removed 4 bases from V and 0 bases from J, with 16 bases in between. The CDR3 length is 17 residues. Germline V lookup: CDR1 KGHSH, CDR2 LQKENI. CDR3 DNA sequence: TGTGCCAGCTCACAAAACGGACAGTCCTTCTCTGGAAACACCATATATTTT. This encodes CASSQNGQSFSGNTIYF.

CDR3: CASSLNGLAGTGELFF. CDR3 in DNA: TGTGCCAGCAGCTTGAATGGACTAGCCGGCACCGGGGAGCTGTTTTTT. V and J are TRBV11-3 and TRBJ2-2; 8 nucleotides agree with TRBD2. The CDR3 spans 16 residues. The V and J ends lost 3 bases and 4 bases, in that order; junction bases with no gene match: 7. CDR1 is SGHNT and CDR2 is YENEEA in the germline V gene.

This clone was observed many times. The J gene is TRBJ2-1, the V gene TRBV25-1; D not resolved. Trimming stripped 1 base from V and 14 bases from J, with 12 bases between. There are 12 residues in the CDR3. CDR1 is MGHDK and CDR2 is SYGVNS in the germline V gene. CDR3 in amino acids: CASSESQSREFF. CDR3 nucleotides: TGTGCCAGCAGTGAATCGCAATCAAGGGAGTTCTTC.

The chain uses TRBV11-2 and TRBJ2-3; 13 nucleotides agree with TRBD2. The junction had 6 bases not matched to a gene; V was cut back by 3 bases and J by 3 bases. This CDR3 is built from 17 residues. Per germline, CDR1 SGHAT and CDR2 FQNNGV. CDR3: CASSFAGLAGPTDTQYF. The CDR3 DNA follows: TGTGCCAGCAGCTTCGCGGGACTAGCGGGACCAACAGATACGCAGTATTTT. The full variable domain, rest sourced from reference TRBV11-2 and TRBJ2-3, is EAGVAQSPRYKIIEKRQSVAFWCNPISGHATLYWYQQILGQGPKLLIQFQNNGVVDDSQLPKDRFSAERLKGVDSTLKIQPAKLEDSAVYLCASSFAGLAGPTDTQYFGPGTRLTVL.

The chain employs TRBV5-6 and TRBJ1-1, with D uncertain. The germline V and J ends were trimmed by 0 bases and 1 base, with 4 bases remaining between them. Germline V gene sequence: CDR1 SGHDT, CDR2 YYEEEE. The CDR3 runs 13 residues. As DNA, the CDR3 is TGTGCCAGCAGCTTGGGTCCGAACACTGAAGCTTTCTTT. Amino acids: CASSLGPNTEAFF.

This clone was detected ten times or more. The chain combines TRBV11-3 with TRBJ1-1; D not certain. Germline CDR1 reads SGHNT; CDR2 reads YENEEA. The CDR3 totals 14 residues. Trimming cost V 4 bases and J 3 bases, with 12 bases left between them. The CDR3 protein is CASSYPSGDTEAFF. DNA of the CDR3: TGTGCCAGCAGCTACCCGTCGGGAGACACTGAAGCTTTCTTT. The variable domain in full, completed from reference TRBV11-3 and TRBJ1-1, reads EAGVVQSPRYKIIEKKQPVAFWCNPISGHNTLYWYLQNLGQGPELLIRYENEEAVDDSQLPKDRFSAERLKGVDSTLKIQPAELGDSAVYLCASSYPSGDTEAFFGQGTRLTVV.

Of note for this clone: Different DNA sequences within this sample yield the same CDR3. The J gene is TRBJ2-1, the V gene TRBV20-1; D call uncertain. The CDR3 sequence is 11 residues long. Trimming removed 3 bases from V and 7 bases from J, with 7 bases in between. Germline values: CDR1 DFQATT, CDR2 SNEGSKA (reference sequence). CDR3 DNA: TGCAGTGCTAGGAGTGGTAATGAGCAGTTCTTC. The encoded protein is CSARSGNEQFF.

This clone was observed a few times. The germline gene is not matched at one end of the junction; a read error may be the cause. The chain employs TRBV27 and TRBJ2-7; perhaps D is TRBD1 or TRBD2 (6 bases each). CDR1 and CDR2 (germline): MNHEY, SMNVEV (reference sequence). The CDR3 consists of 13 residues. In DNA form, the CDR3 reads TGTGCCAGCAGTCCGCAGAGGGACACCTTACTAGCCTTC. Amino acid sequence: CASSPQRDTLLAF.

This sequence joins TRBV28 and TRBJ2-1, with D perhaps TRBD1 or TRBD2 (6 bases each). Germline CDR1 reads MDHEN; CDR2 reads SYDVKM. The CDR3 extends over 11 amino acids. V dropped 8 bases and J dropped 15 bases, with 17 bases sitting between them. The CDR3 DNA is TGTGCCAGCTTGAAGGGGGGAATGTGGTTCTTC. Amino acid sequence: CASLKGGMWFF.

The V call is TRBV5-1, the J call TRBJ1-2; D gene unclear. CDR1 and CDR2 (germline): SGHRS, YFSETQ. Trimming stripped 2 bases from V and 4 bases from J, with 9 bases between. CDR3 size: 13 residues. CDR3 coding DNA: TGCGCCAGCAGCTTAACAGTGGGCTATGGCTACACCTTC. This translates into CASSLTVGYGYTF.

Only a few counts were recorded for this clone. This chain uses TRBV6-5 with TRBJ2-1; D gene unclear. Germline V gene lookup returns CDR1 MNHEY and CDR2 SVGAGI. V gave up 5 bases and J gave up 8 bases, with 13 bases separating them. This CDR3 has 13 residues. This CDR3 reads CASSHTPLHEQFF. Written as DNA, the CDR3 is TGTGCCAGCAGTCATACCCCTCTGCATGAGCAGTTCTTC.

Only a few counts were recorded for this clone. This may arise from a read error, as a much more abundant clone is one base away. The sample has other DNA sequences that encode this CDR3 too. V and J are TRBV10-1 and TRBJ2-3, with D unresolved. Deletions cut 6 bases from V and 2 bases from J, with 3 bases between. This CDR3 region has 11 residues. Germline CDR1 is WNHNN and CDR2 is SYGVQD (reference sequence). The CDR3 sequence is CASSDTDTQYF. CDR3 nucleotides: TGCGCCAGCAGCGACACAGATACGCAGTATTTT.